This entry describes one T cell receptor beta chain. This clonotype occurred once. Its binding antigen is unknown. No base-level quality is on record; no much larger clone is a single base apart. The sample belongs to a study of blood T cells in healthy people across ages (dated by TCRdb to the mid-2010s). Some background on the complete study: In model experiments, template switching captured roughly one uniquely barcoded TCR beta cDNA molecule for every two T cells. Using deep sequencing normalized with unique cDNA molecular identifiers, the study measured how TCR beta repertoire diversity changes with age. Using the same blood draw, the study looked at two additional independent replicas of 1 million unique cDNA reads for two donors, one aged 18 to 29 and the other aged 80 or older. To avoid experimental bias, donors of different ages were spread randomly across the sequencing lanes. Four age groups were formed from the donors: young (average approximately 15 years), middle-aged (approximately 42), aged (roughly 59) and long-lived (less than 85). Overall study results and their limits: Estimates of total diversity from one million sequenced T cells were regarded as lower bounds and underestimates. Since profiling was done on bulk unsorted PBMCs, naive and antigen-experienced compartments could not be conclusively compared. Because the CMV infection status of the donors was unknown, age-related changes in expanded clonotypes may potentially have been confounded. Compared with the aged group, the long-lived group had more naive CD4+ T cells, fewer expanded clones and increased TCR diversity, suggesting age selection. Observed TCR beta diversity per million T cells fell roughly linearly with age, and a significant reduction was already apparent by age around 39. Observed TCR beta diversity correlated strongly with the percentage of naive T cells measured by flow cytometry.

Spanning cysteine to phenylalanine, the CDR3 consists of 13 amino acids. Only the CDR3 part of the read is kept: 39 bases, read in frame from the first base. Via the germline V gene (reference sequence), CDR1 is PRHDT and CDR2 FYEKMQ. V loses 5 bases of germline sequence and J loses 5 bases, and the interval between the two ends is 12 bases. To prepare the library, 5' RACE was applied. The sequencer listed for this sample is Illumina HiSeq 2500. A second PCR of roughly 6 to 11 cycles was run with a J-beta primer mix and a sample-barcoded 5' primer. A unique molecular identifier was introduced onto each TCR beta cDNA molecule by a template-switch 5' adaptor carrying 12 random nucleotides. At least 3 million CDR3-containing paired-end reads were obtained from each sample. All of the RNA was converted into first-strand cDNA using the Mint cDNA synthesis kit, with a TRBC-specific oligonucleotide serving as the primer. After uracil-DNA glycosylase treatment, a first 18-cycle PCR used universal primers M1SS and BC2_uni_R on all cDNA. The original pipeline was this. Each sample was normalized by randomly selecting 1 million high-quality reads, each carrying a distinct molecular identifier. Instead of being binned into consensus sequences, reads with shared molecular identifiers were discarded. MiTCR, run with a Q25 quality threshold and the strictest error-elimination algorithm, handled CDR3 identification, clonotype clustering and error correction. Lower-bound total TCR beta diversity was estimated with a nonparametric unseen species model using Euler transformation. TCRdb cleaned the public reads at Q25 with fastp, built clones with MiXCR and kept in-frame beta chains. Identical CDR3 proteins give one entry, which carries the most common genes and DNA. TCRdb, not the original authors, processed these V and J calls. The sample yields about 1,400,000 distinct CDR3 sequences; around 59% were counted once. The ten largest clonotypes hold approximately 7% of the sample.

Systemically healthy Caucasian individuals from Russia, about 38 in total and aged about 6 to 95 years, were included as donors. Approximately 9 milliliters of peripheral blood were collected from each donor into EDTA-treated Vacutainer tubes. Ficoll-Paque density-gradient centrifugation was used to isolate PBMCs, with at least 6 million per sample. Total RNA was extracted from PBMCs with Trizol reagent, with at least 6 micrograms obtained per sample. For every donor, an aliquot of PBMCs went through flow cytometry to measure the percentages of naive CD45RAhigh/CD27high T cells. Sequenced: blood. The chain links TRBV13 with TRBJ2-5; the D gene is unclear. This receptor was obtained from a man younger than 35 in good health. For the CDR3, the sequence is CASSPKNEETQYF. The DNA reads TGTGCCAGCAGCCCAAAGAACGAGGAGACCCAGTACTTC.